This T cell receptor beta chain was documented in a study of blood T cell repertoires in COVID-19. CDR1 and CDR2 from the germline V gene are MNHEY and SMNVEV (reference sequence). CDR3 size: 14 residues. Deletions cut 2 bases from V and 2 bases from J, with 9 bases between. This clone has only one observation. Here immunoSEQ multiplex PCR was the method, and the copy in TCRdb shows in-frame clones only, minus some. The table shows approximately 220,000 clones, with approximately 83% occurring only once. The sequence was collected from a woman aged 40 to 55 who had been exposed to COVID-19. This chain uses TRBV27 with TRBJ1-1; D uncertain. Sequencing was performed on PBMCs or T cells enriched from blood (not recorded which). This chain's CDR3 is CASSLAGENTEAFF. The CDR3 DNA sequence: TGTGCCAGCAGTTTAGCCGGGGAAAACACTGAAGCTTTCTTT.